This is a list of T cell receptor beta chains from one sample in a study of cytomegalovirus exposure and HLA in healthy donors. Profiled with immunoSEQ multiplex PCR; TCRdb holds only in-frame clones, not every one. This sample has 95,000 to 150,000 clones, with 70% to 85% found just once. The sample taken for sequencing was PBMCs. The source is a human donor in good health. The CDR3 runs from the conserved cysteine through the conserved F or W. A D gene is named only where the DNA matches it firmly.

d_gene | v_gene | CDR3aa
TRBD1 | TRBV19 | CASSVQGARAEQYF
TRBD1 | TRBV2 | CASSEAGGTGAIYNEQFF
- | TRBV6-5 | CASSYSQGGTQYF
- | TRBV6-1 | CALDKTYGYTF
- | TRBV18 | CASSPQKNTEAFF
- | TRBV25-1 | CASSEYSGALYQETQYF
- | TRBV29-1 | CSVEGPFARGAEQFF
TRBD1 | TRBV18 | CASSRTGGYGYTF
TRBD2 | TRBV5-4 | CASSSGTTYQETQYF
- | TRBV19 | CASSTLLGGGNEQFF
- | TRBV28 | CASSFMGLGHNEQFF
- | TRBV9 | CASSVGLGADTEAFF
- | TRBV23-1 | CASSQSGGNQPQHF
- | TRBV7-6 | CASSLALNTGELFF
- | TRBV6-4 | CASSVGGNTGELFF
- | TRBV19 | CASSTGSWNTEAFF
TRBD1 | TRBV6-5 | CASSRTGGPHEQYF
TRBD1 | TRBV19 | CASSSGQGTYNEQFF
- | TRBV27 | CASSSNSGGAGNQPQHF
TRBD2 | TRBV28 | CASLGGGSGANVLTF
- | TRBV5-1 | CASSLGTMGWGTEQYF
TRBD1 | TRBV29-1 | CSVEGQGYENEQFF
- | TRBV6-5 | CASSSVGEQYF